Below are 30 T cell receptor beta chains sequenced from a single sample in a study of blood T cell repertoires in COVID-19. TCRdb's table, derived via immunoSEQ multiplex PCR, lists solely in-frame clones and lacks some. The repertoire has over 150,000 clones, around 84% of them found once; the top ten carry approximately 1%. Input material: peripheral blood. The receptors here all came from a man aged 35-49 years with acute or convalescent COVID-19.

The rearrangement uses TRBV19 and TRBJ1-6, with TRBD1 matching 8 bases. The CDR3 runs to 21 residues. After removal of 4 bases from V and 0 bases from J, the junction contained 17 bases not matched to a gene. Germline V gives CDR1 LNHDA, CDR2 SQIVND (reference sequence). DNA for the CDR3: TGTGCCAGTAGTACGGCCCCCACAGGGGGAACCCGAAGCTCCTATAATTCACCCCTCCACTTT. This codes for CASSTAPTGGTRSSYNSPLHF.

This clone was detected a few times. This chain links TRBV19 with TRBJ1-2; TRBD1 agrees at 7 bases. CDR1 LNHDA and CDR2 SQIVND come from the germline V gene (reference sequence). With V trimmed by 6 bases and J by 7 bases, 11 bases remained unmatched. This CDR3 region has 14 residues. CDR3: CASSLERGRGGYTF. The CDR3, as DNA: TGTGCCAGTAGCTTGGAGAGGGGGCGAGGTGGCTACACCTTC.

This clone was seen once. J is TRBJ1-4 and V is TRBV30; TRBD1 matches 7 bases. V trimming: 5 bases; J trimming: 7 bases; junction bases outside the gene matches: 7. Germline V gene sequence: CDR1 GTSNPN, CDR2 SVGIG (reference sequence). The CDR3 contains 13 residues. The CDR3 is CAWGQGGGEKLFF. The CDR3 DNA follows: TGTGCCTGGGGTCAAGGGGGCGGTGAAAAACTGTTTTTT. Using reference TRBV30 and TRBJ1-4 for the parts outside the CDR3, the full variable domain is SQTIHQWPATLVQPVGSPLSLECTVEGTSNPNLYWYRQAAGRGLQLLFYSVGIGQISSEVPQNLSASRPQDRQFILSSKKLLLSDSGFYLCAWGQGGGEKLFFGSGTQLSVL.

The genes are TRBV10-3 and TRBJ2-3; no clear D. Germline CDR1 ENHRY, CDR2 SYGVKD. The V gene lost 0 bases and the J gene lost 0 bases, with 4 bases spanning the gap. This CDR3 comprises 14 residues. The CDR3 DNA follows: TGTGCCATCAGTGAGTCGAGCAGCACAGATACGCAGTATTTT. Amino acid sequence: CAISESSSTDTQYF.

This clone has only a few counts. The V call is TRBV11-2, the J call TRBJ2-2; 9 bases map to TRBD2. V was clipped by 5 bases and J by 1 base; unmatched bases: 5. Germline V lookup: CDR1 SGHAT, CDR2 FQNNGV. The CDR3 is made up of 16 amino acids. The CDR3, as DNA: TGTGCCAGCAGCCGGGAACTAGCGGGGAACACCGGGGAGCTGTTTTTT. As protein: CASSRELAGNTGELFF. The full variable domain, rest sourced from reference TRBV11-2 and TRBJ2-2, is EAGVAQSPRYKIIEKRQSVAFWCNPISGHATLYWYQQILGQGPKLLIQFQNNGVVDDSQLPKDRFSAERLKGVDSTLKIQPAKLEDSAVYLCASSRELAGNTGELFFGEGSRLTVL.

The J gene is TRBJ2-7, the V gene TRBV6-6; 8 bases align to TRBD1. The CDR3 is made up of 15 amino acids. With V trimmed by 7 bases and J by 4 bases, 12 bases remained unmatched. Looked up from germline, CDR1 is MNHNY and CDR2 is SVGAGI (reference sequence). CDR3 in amino acids: CASTDGVTGGYEQYF. CDR3 nucleotide sequence: TGTGCCAGCACCGACGGCGTAACAGGGGGTTACGAGCAGTACTTC.

This chain connects TRBV21-1 to TRBJ2-2; the table gives TRBD2 as D, unverified against the DNA. TRBV21-1 is recorded as a pseudogene. The CDR3 is 19 residues long. The CDR3 DNA reads as TGTGCCAGCACTACCGGAACGAAGGACAAGGGAGGCCTCACCGGGGAGCTGTTTTTT. Translated, it gives CASTTGTKDKGGLTGELFF.

This chain connects TRBV7-3 to TRBJ2-2; D unclear. The germline CDR1 and CDR2 sequences are SGHTA and FQGTGA. The CDR3 runs 16 residues. Trimming pared 5 bases from V and 0 bases from J, leaving 13 bases between. The chain's CDR3 is CASSAYRSANTGELFF. In DNA form, the CDR3 reads TGTGCCAGCAGCGCCTACAGATCCGCGAACACCGGGGAGCTGTTTTTT.

The chain uses TRBV7-9 and TRBJ2-7; weak D call: TRBD1 (6 bases). CDR1 is SEHNR, CDR2 FQNEAQ, per germline (reference sequence). The CDR3 covers 14 residues. Trimming pared 3 bases from V and 6 bases from J, leaving 15 bases between. The CDR3 loop is CASSFVLGAGEQYF. The CDR3 DNA follows: TGTGCCAGCAGCTTTGTTCTGGGGGCGGGCGAGCAGTACTTC.

This clone was seen more than once but under ten times. The chain has TRBV19 and TRBJ1-2; D perhaps matches TRBD1 (5 bases). Germline CDR1 and CDR2: LNHDA and SQIVND (reference sequence). The V end was cut by 2 bases, the J end by 4 bases, with 8 bases between. The CDR3 is 13 residues long. This CDR3 is CASSISQGYGYTF. The CDR3 bases are TGTGCCAGTAGTATATCCCAGGGCTATGGCTACACCTTC.

The chain couples TRBV27 to TRBJ2-6; D remains ambiguous. The CDR3 is 15 amino acids. Germline V gene data show CDR1 as MNHEY and CDR2 as SMNVEV (reference sequence). With 2 bases removed from V and 1 base from J, the gap between germline ends came to 6 bases. For the CDR3, the DNA is TGTGCCAGCAGTTTAATTTCTTCTGGGGCCAACGTCCTGACTTTC. It encodes CASSLISSGANVLTF. The whole variable domain, filled in from reference TRBV27 and TRBJ2-6, reads EAQVTQNPRYLITVTGKKLTVTCSQNMNHEYMSWYRQDPGLGLRQIYYSMNVEVTDKGDVPEGYKVSRKEKRNFPLILESPSPNQTSLYFCASSLISSGANVLTFGAGSRLTVL.

In DNA form, the CDR3 reads TGTGCCAGCAGTTACGGGCAGGAAGCTTTCTTT. Translation: CASSYGQEAFF. The gene calls are TRBV6-6 and TRBJ1-1; D remains ambiguous. Per germline, CDR1 MNHNY and CDR2 SVGAGI (reference sequence). This CDR3 region has 11 residues. Trimming took 2 bases from V and 8 from J, leaving 6 bases between them.

V usage is TRBV5-4 and J usage is TRBJ2-3; 15 nucleotides line up with TRBD2. The CDR3 consists of 19 residues. The trim removed 4 bases at V and 0 bases at J, leaving 9 bases unmatched. Looked up from germline, CDR1 is SGHNT and CDR2 is YYREEE (reference sequence). The CDR3 DNA is TGTGCCAGCAGCCGAGCGGGACTAGCGGGGGGCCCGAGCACAGATACGCAGTATTTT. It specifies CASSRAGLAGGPSTDTQYF.

The V call is TRBV24-1, the J call TRBJ2-1, with D possibly TRBD1 on 5 matching bases. Germline CDR1 is KGHDR and CDR2 is SFDVKD. The V end lost 10 bases, the J end lost 7 bases, and 13 bases lay between the germline ends. The CDR3 has 12 residues. Here the CDR3 DNA reads TGTGCCACGTCCAGGGTGCCGAATGAGCAGTTCTTC. Its translation: CATSRVPNEQFF.

This clone was seen a single time. This chain uses TRBV27 with TRBJ1-5, with D perhaps matching TRBD1 (6 bases). This CDR3 comprises 14 residues. V gave up 5 bases and J gave up 7 bases, with 15 bases separating them. Per germline, CDR1 MNHEY and CDR2 SMNVEV (reference sequence). The CDR3 coding sequence is TGTGCCAGCAGTCACAGGGAATACCAGCAGCCCCAGCATTTT. Its translation is CASSHREYQQPQHF.

The chain is built from TRBV5-1 and TRBJ2-1, with TRBD1 identical over 9 bases. V shed 6 bases and J 2 bases; nucleotides not matched to a gene: 6. This CDR3 has 15 residues. Looked up from germline, CDR1 is SGHRS and CDR2 is YFSETQ. This CDR3 is CASNTGGATYNEQFF. The CDR3 DNA follows: TGCGCCAGCAATACAGGGGGCGCAACCTACAATGAGCAGTTCTTC.

This sequence joins TRBV30 and TRBJ2-7; TRBD2 is a possible D gene (6 bases). V lost 6 bases to trimming and J lost 0 bases, with 12 bases between them. The CDR3 contains 13 residues. The V gene's germline CDR1 is GTSNPN and CDR2 SVGIG (reference sequence). The CDR3 sequence is CACSRGDSYEQYF. CDR3 bases: TGTGCCTGTTCACGCGGGGACTCCTACGAGCAGTACTTC. The full variable domain, rest sourced from reference TRBV30 and TRBJ2-7, is SQTIHQWPATLVQPVGSPLSLECTVEGTSNPNLYWYRQAAGRGLQLLFYSVGIGQISSEVPQNLSASRPQDRQFILSSKKLLLSDSGFYLCACSRGDSYEQYFGPGTRLTVT.

This chain connects TRBV29-1 to TRBJ1-5, with a possible D match to TRBD1 (6 bases). In germline, CDR1 is SQVTM, CDR2 ANQGSEA. Trimming removed 3 bases at V and 4 bases at J, with 10 bases between. The CDR3 consists of 13 residues. CDR3 in DNA: TGCAGCGTTGAGGGGGCAGGAAATCAGCCCCAGCATTTT. Its protein product is CSVEGAGNQPQHF.

This chain uses TRBV2 with TRBJ2-1; 9 bases match TRBD2. CDR3 size: 15 residues. Losses at the gene ends were 8 bases for V and 2 bases for J; bases not matched to a gene: 7. Germline CDR1 and CDR2: SNHLY and FYNNEI. CDR3 residues: CASPRGGGAYNEQFF. In DNA form, the CDR3 reads TGTGCCAGCCCTAGAGGCGGGGGGGCCTACAATGAGCAGTTCTTC.

The V gene is TRBV10-3, the J gene TRBJ2-1; 11 bases agree with TRBD2. The germline V gene has CDR1 ENHRY and CDR2 SYGVKD. The CDR3 is made up of 12 amino acids. V shed 8 bases, J shed 14 bases, and the junction held 8 bases outside the gene matches. In DNA, the CDR3 is TGTGCCATCTCTAGCGGGGGGTCCAAAGAGTTCTTC. Protein: CAISSGGSKEFF.

This clone was seen once. The chain links TRBV6-5 to TRBJ1-2; 11 nucleotides agree with TRBD1. The CDR3 length is 15 residues. Per the germline V gene, CDR1 is MNHEY and CDR2 is SVGAGI. The V gene end was trimmed by 6 bases and the J gene end by 8 bases; junction bases not matched to a gene: 11. CDR3 loop: CASSTRDRGLKGYTF. In DNA, the CDR3 is TGTGCCAGCAGCACCCGGGACAGGGGGTTGAAGGGCTACACCTTC.

The J gene is TRBJ2-1, the V gene TRBV27, with 7 bases identical to TRBD2. Germline trimming cut 5 bases from V and 6 bases from J; bases unmatched to any gene: 10. CDR1 is MNHEY, CDR2 SMNVEV, per germline (reference sequence). The CDR3 is 15 amino acids. CDR3 coding DNA: TGTGCCAGCAGTCCCGAGCGGGGTCTCGCCAATGAGCAGTTCTTC. The encoded protein is CASSPERGLANEQFF.

This chain links TRBV28 with TRBJ1-6; TRBD1 matches at 8 bases. J was trimmed by 8 bases and V by 3 bases; bases with no gene match: 3. This CDR3 comprises 14 residues. In germline, CDR1 is MDHEN, CDR2 SYDVKM. The CDR3 DNA reads TGTGCCAGCAGTTTCCAGGGGGCTGATTCACCCCTCCACTTT. Protein sequence: CASSFQGADSPLHF.

This clone was seen just once. The J gene is TRBJ1-4, the V gene TRBV30; TRBD1 matches at 7 bases. This CDR3 has 15 residues. Trimming cost V 3 bases and J 0 bases; bases outside gene matches: 4. In germline, CDR1 is GTSNPN, CDR2 SVGIG (reference sequence). The DNA of the CDR3 is TGTGCCTGGAGGGCGGGACAGACAACTAATGAAAAACTGTTTTTT. It is translated as CAWRAGQTTNEKLFF. The variable domain in full, with the rest retrieved from reference TRBV30 and TRBJ1-4, is SQTIHQWPATLVQPVGSPLSLECTVEGTSNPNLYWYRQAAGRGLQLLFYSVGIGQISSEVPQNLSASRPQDRQFILSSKKLLLSDSGFYLCAWRAGQTTNEKLFFGSGTQLSVL.

This chain links TRBV4-1 with TRBJ1-1; D remains ambiguous. V lost 3 bases and J lost 2, with 7 bases in between. The germline V gene encodes CDR1 MGHRA and CDR2 YSYEKL. This CDR3 is 13 amino acids long. In DNA form, the CDR3 reads TGCGCCAGCAGCCAGCCACTTAACACTGAAGCTTTCTTT. Translated, it gives CASSQPLNTEAFF.

The J gene is TRBJ2-5, the V gene TRBV4-2; 8 bases match TRBD2. V shed 1 base, J shed 5 bases, and the junction held 9 bases outside the gene matches. CDR3 length: 16 amino acids. CDR1 is LGHNA and CDR2 is YNFKEQ in the germline V gene. CDR3 DNA sequence: TGTGCCAGCAGCCAAGGTTTAGGCGGGGGGTTGGAGACCCAGTACTTC. Translated: CASSQGLGGGLETQYF.

V is TRBV20-1 and J is TRBJ2-1; tentative D call: TRBD2 (6 bases). This CDR3 contains 11 residues. Trimming removed 7 bases at V and 5 bases at J, with 9 bases between. From germline, CDR1 is DFQATT and CDR2 SNEGSKA (reference sequence). For the CDR3, the DNA is TGCAGTGGGACTAAGAACAATGAGCAGTTCTTC. It codes for CSGTKNNEQFF.

V usage is TRBV5-6 and J usage is TRBJ1-6, with 9 positions matching TRBD1. V lost 4 bases and J lost 6; bases outside the gene matches: 5. This CDR3 is 15 amino acids long. Per the germline V gene, CDR1 is SGHDT and CDR2 is YYEEEE. CDR3 loop: CASSGTTGGNSPLHF. The DNA for the CDR3 is TGTGCCAGCAGCGGAACGACAGGGGGTAATTCACCCCTCCACTTT.

This sequence joins TRBV11-2 and TRBJ1-1, with 7 nucleotides matching TRBD1. This CDR3 is built from 13 residues. The ends lost 3 bases at V and 11 bases at J; junction bases unmatched: 9. From germline, CDR1 is SGHAT and CDR2 FQNNGV. The CDR3 is CASSLDPAGGAFF. In DNA, the CDR3 is TGTGCCAGCAGCTTGGACCCCGCAGGGGGGGCTTTCTTT.

The J gene is TRBJ1-3, the V gene TRBV11-2; weak D call: TRBD1 (6 bases). V dropped 5 bases and J dropped 7 bases, with 27 bases sitting between them. The CDR3 has 18 residues. Germline V gene data show CDR1 as SGHAT and CDR2 as FQNNGV. CDR3: CASSQKPNSLTGRNTIYF. The CDR3 DNA is TGTGCCAGCAGCCAAAAGCCCAATTCCCTGACAGGAAGGAACACCATATATTTT.